The source of this T cell receptor (beta chain) is a study of PD-1 and CTLA-4 blockade in melanoma. Germline V gene data show CDR1 as GTSNPN and CDR2 as SVGIG (reference sequence). With 4 bases removed from V and 7 bases from J, the gap between germline ends came to 14 bases. The CDR3 runs to 12 residues. Libraries were prepared by immunoSEQ multiplex PCR; TCRdb keeps only in-frame clonotypes and omits some of them. Among about 18,000 clones, more than 65% were seen once, and the ten largest hold 15% to 20%. This specimen was CD8+ T cells from peripheral blood, taken before anti-PD-1 treatment. This clonotype was sampled from a human donor with melanoma. The chain carries TRBV30 and TRBJ2-7; tentative D call: TRBD1 (6 bases). The DNA for the CDR3 is TGTGCCTGGAAGGGCAGGGGCGGGGAGCAGTACTTC. It is translated as CAWKGRGGEQYF. The full variable domain, completed using reference TRBV30 and TRBJ2-7, is SQTIHQWPATLVQPVGSPLSLECTVEGTSNPNLYWYRQAAGRGLQLLFYSVGIGQISSEVPQNLSASRPQDRQFILSSKKLLLSDSGFYLCAWKGRGGEQYFGPGTRLTVT.